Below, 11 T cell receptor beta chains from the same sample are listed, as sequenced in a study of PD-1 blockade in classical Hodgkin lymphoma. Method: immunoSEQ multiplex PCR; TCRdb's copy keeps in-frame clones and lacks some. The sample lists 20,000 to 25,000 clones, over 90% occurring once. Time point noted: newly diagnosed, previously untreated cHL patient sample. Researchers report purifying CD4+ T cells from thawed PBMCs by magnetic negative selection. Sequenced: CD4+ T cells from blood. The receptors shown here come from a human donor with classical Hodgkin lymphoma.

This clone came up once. The CDR3 reads CASSLGRREGTQYF. The DNA for the CDR3 is TGTGCCAGCAGCTTGGGTCGCAGGGAGGGGACCCAGTACTTC. This chain joins TRBV5-4 and TRBJ2-5; 7 nucleotides agree with TRBD2. The CDR3 length is 14 residues. The ends lost 0 bases at V and 7 bases at J; junction bases unmatched: 6. Germline V gene lookup returns CDR1 SGHNT and CDR2 YYREEE (reference sequence).

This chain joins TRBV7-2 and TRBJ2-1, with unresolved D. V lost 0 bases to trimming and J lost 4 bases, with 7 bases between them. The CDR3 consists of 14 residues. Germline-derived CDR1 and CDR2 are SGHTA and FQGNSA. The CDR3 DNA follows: TGTGCCAGCAGCTTAGCCTGGCTATACAATGAGCAGTTCTTC. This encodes CASSLAWLYNEQFF.

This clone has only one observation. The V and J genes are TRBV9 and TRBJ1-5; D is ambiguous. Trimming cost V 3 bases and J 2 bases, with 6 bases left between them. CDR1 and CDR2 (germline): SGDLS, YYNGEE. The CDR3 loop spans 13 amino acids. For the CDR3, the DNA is TGTGCCAGCAGCGGAGGAGGCAATCAGCCCCAGCATTTT. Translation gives CASSGGGNQPQHF.

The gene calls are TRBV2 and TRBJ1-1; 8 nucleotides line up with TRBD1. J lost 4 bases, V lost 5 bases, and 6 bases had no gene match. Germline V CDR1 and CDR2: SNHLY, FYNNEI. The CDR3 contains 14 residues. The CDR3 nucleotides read TGTGCCAGCAGTCTAGAGGACAGGGCCACTGAAGCTTTCTTT. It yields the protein CASSLEDRATEAFF. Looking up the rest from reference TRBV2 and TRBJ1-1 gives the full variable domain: EPEVTQTPSHQVTQMGQEVILRCVPISNHLYFYWYRQILGQKVEFLVSFYNNEISEKSEIFDDQFSVERPDGSNFTLKIRSTKLEDSAMYFCASSLEDRATEAFFGQGTRLTVV.

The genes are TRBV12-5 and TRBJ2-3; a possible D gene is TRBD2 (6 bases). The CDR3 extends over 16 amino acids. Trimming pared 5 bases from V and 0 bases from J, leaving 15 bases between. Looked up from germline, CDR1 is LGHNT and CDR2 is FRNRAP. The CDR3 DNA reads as TGTGCTAGTGGTCACCGGGACTTCACTAGCACAGATACGCAGTATTTT. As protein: CASGHRDFTSTDTQYF.

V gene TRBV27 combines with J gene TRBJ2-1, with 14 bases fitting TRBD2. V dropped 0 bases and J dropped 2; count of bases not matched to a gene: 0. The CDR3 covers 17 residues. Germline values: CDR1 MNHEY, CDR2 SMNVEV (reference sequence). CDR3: CASSLSTSGRAYNEQFF. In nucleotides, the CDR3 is TGTGCCAGCAGTTTATCGACTAGCGGGAGGGCCTACAATGAGCAGTTCTTC.

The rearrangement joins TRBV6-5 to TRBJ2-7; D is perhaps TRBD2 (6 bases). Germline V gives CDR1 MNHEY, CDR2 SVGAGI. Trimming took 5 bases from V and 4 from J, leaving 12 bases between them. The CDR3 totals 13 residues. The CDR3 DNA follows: TGTGCCAGCAGTCCACCCGGGACTTACGAGCAGTACTTC. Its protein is CASSPPGTYEQYF.

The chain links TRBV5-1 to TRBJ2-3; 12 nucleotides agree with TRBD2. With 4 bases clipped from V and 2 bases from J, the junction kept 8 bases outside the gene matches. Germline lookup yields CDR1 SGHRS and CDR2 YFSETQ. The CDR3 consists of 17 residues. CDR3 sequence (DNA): TGCGCCAGCAGCCTGGGGACTAGCGGGTCTCTCACAGATACGCAGTATTTT. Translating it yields CASSLGTSGSLTDTQYF.

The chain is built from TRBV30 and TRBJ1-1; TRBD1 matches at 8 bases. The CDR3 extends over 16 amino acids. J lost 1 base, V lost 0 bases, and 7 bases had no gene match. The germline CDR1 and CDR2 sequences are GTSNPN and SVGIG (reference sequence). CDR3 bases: TGTGCCTGGAGTGTACTTGGGACAGGCTCGAACACTGAAGCTTTCTTT. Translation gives CAWSVLGTGSNTEAFF.

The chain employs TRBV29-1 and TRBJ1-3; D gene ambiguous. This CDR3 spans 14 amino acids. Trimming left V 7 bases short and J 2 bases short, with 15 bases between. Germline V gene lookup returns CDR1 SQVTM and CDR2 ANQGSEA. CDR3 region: CSAAPDGTGNTIYF. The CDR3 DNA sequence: TGCAGCGCTGCCCCGGACGGGACTGGAAACACCATATATTTT.

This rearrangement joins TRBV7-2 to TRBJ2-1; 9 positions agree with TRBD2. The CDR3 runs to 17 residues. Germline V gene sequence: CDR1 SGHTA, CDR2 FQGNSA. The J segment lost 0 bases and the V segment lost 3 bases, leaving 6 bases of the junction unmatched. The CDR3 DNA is TGTGCCAGCAGCTTTCGGGCGGGGGGGAGCTCCTACAATGAGCAGTTCTTC. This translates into CASSFRAGGSSYNEQFF.